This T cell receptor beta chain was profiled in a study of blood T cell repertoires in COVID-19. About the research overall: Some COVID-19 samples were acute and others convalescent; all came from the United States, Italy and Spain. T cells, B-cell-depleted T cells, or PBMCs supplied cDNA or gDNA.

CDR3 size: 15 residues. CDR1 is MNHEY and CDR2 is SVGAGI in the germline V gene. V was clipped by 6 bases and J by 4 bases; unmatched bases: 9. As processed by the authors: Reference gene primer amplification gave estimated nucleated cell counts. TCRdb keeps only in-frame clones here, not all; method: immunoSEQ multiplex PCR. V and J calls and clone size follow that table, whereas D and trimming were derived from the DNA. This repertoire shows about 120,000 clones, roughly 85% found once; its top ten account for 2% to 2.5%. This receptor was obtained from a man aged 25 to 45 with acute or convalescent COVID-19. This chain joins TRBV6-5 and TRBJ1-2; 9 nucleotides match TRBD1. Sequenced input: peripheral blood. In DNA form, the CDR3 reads TGTGCCAGCAGGCACCGGGACAGGGACGGCTATGGCTACACCTTC. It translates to CASRHRDRDGYGYTF.